The 9 T cell receptor beta chains below come from one sample, sequenced in a study of OX40 agonist ivuxolimab in advanced cancers. TCRdb's copy holds only in-frame clones and misses some; the assay was immunoSEQ multiplex PCR. The sample lists more than 30,000 clones, 86% occurring once. Sequenced here: CD4+ or CD8+ T cells sorted from blood, sampled in a trial of the OX40 agonist ivuxolimab. Receptors were obtained from an adult with an advanced solid tumor such as melanoma, head and neck, liver or kidney cancer.

V is TRBV6-7 and J is TRBJ1-1; 7 bases align to TRBD1. TRBV6-7 is assigned to the ORF class and has an uncertain function. The V segment lost 6 bases and the J segment 8 bases; nucleotides outside the gene matches: 6. This CDR3 comprises 12 residues. The CDR3 DNA reads TGTGCCAGCAGGGGTGGGACAGTCGAAGCTTTCTTT. Translation: CASRGGTVEAFF.

The chain has TRBV27 and TRBJ1-2, with 8 bases aligning to TRBD1. The CDR3 covers 17 residues. With 3 bases clipped from V and 1 base from J, the junction kept 10 bases outside the gene matches. CDR1 and CDR2 from the germline V gene are MNHEY and SMNVEV (reference sequence). DNA for the CDR3: TGTGCCAGCAGTTTTGGCCCGGGACAGGACCGTAACTATGGCTACACCTTC. Translation: CASSFGPGQDRNYGYTF.

The chain couples TRBV7-6 to TRBJ2-7; D ambiguous. There are 13 residues in the CDR3. Between the trimmed V and J ends, which lost 2 bases and 0 bases, there was a span of 5 bases. CDR1 and CDR2 (germline): SGHVS, FNYEAQ. CDR3 nucleotide sequence: TGTGCCAGCAGCTTATCCCTCTCCTACGAGCAGTACTTC. Amino acid sequence: CASSLSLSYEQYF. The full variable domain, with the rest looked up from reference TRBV7-6 and TRBJ2-7, is GAGVSQSPRYKVTKRGQDVALRCDPISGHVSLYWYRQALGQGPEFLTYFNYEAQQDKSGLPNDRFSAERPEGSISTLTIQRTEQRDSAMYRCASSLSLSYEQYFGPGTRLTVT.

This rearrangement joins TRBV7-9 to TRBJ2-5; weak D call: TRBD1 (6 bases). CDR3 length: 14 amino acids. With 2 bases removed from V and 0 bases from J, the gap between germline ends came to 7 bases. Germline CDR1 is SEHNR and CDR2 is FQNEAQ (reference sequence). The CDR3 DNA reads TGTGCCAGCAGCTTATACAGGGACCAAGAGACCCAGTACTTC. Translating gives CASSLYRDQETQYF.

The chain recombines TRBV15 with TRBJ1-2; D gene ambiguous. The ends were cut back, 1 base at V and 2 bases at J, with 5 bases in the middle. This CDR3 has 13 amino acids. Germline V gives CDR1 LNHNV, CDR2 YYDKDF (reference sequence). The CDR3 reads CATSRAGNYGYTF. The CDR3 DNA reads TGTGCCACCAGCAGAGCCGGGAACTATGGCTACACCTTC.

The chain carries TRBV5-1 and TRBJ1-6, with D perhaps matching TRBD1 (5 bases). Trimming shortened V by 3 bases and J by 10 bases, and 23 bases separated the two germline ends. This CDR3 has 17 amino acids. Germline lookup yields CDR1 SGHRS and CDR2 YFSETQ. The CDR3 nucleotides read TGCGCCAGCAGCTACAGTCCCCCTCTGGGGGGTGAATCACCCCTCCACTTT. Its translation is CASSYSPPLGGESPLHF.

V usage is TRBV7-9 and J usage is TRBJ2-1; TRBD1 matches at 11 bases. The CDR3 has 17 residues. The germline V gene has CDR1 SEHNR and CDR2 FQNEAQ (reference sequence). J gave up 5 bases and V 5 bases, and 11 bases lay outside the gene matches. CDR3 loop: CASSQGTGGTGDNEQFF. The CDR3 DNA sequence: TGTGCCAGCAGCCAAGGGACAGGGGGTACGGGGGACAATGAGCAGTTCTTC. The full variable domain, completed using reference TRBV7-9 and TRBJ2-1, is DTGVSQNPRHKITKRGQNVTFRCDPISEHNRLYWYRQTLGQGPEFLTYFQNEAQLEKSRLLSDRFSAERPKGSFSTLEIQRTEQGDSAMYLCASSQGTGGTGDNEQFFGPGTRLTVL.

The chain couples TRBV5-4 to TRBJ2-5, with 10 bases fitting TRBD2. The CDR3 extends over 15 amino acids. In germline, CDR1 is SGHNT, CDR2 YYREEE (reference sequence). The ends lost 1 base at V and 2 bases at J; junction bases unmatched: 2. The CDR3 DNA reads TGTGCCAGCAGCTTGAAACTAGCGGGGCAAGAGACCCAGTACTTC. Protein product: CASSLKLAGQETQYF.

The rearrangement joins TRBV9 to TRBJ2-1; 9 positions match TRBD1. The CDR3 runs to 16 residues. The germline V gene has CDR1 SGDLS and CDR2 YYNGEE. The V and J ends lost 0 bases and 3 bases, in that order; junction bases with no gene match: 4. CDR3 sequence: CASSVAGTGIYNEQFF. The DNA for the CDR3 is TGTGCCAGCAGCGTAGCCGGGACAGGGATCTACAATGAGCAGTTCTTC.